Detailed here is one T cell receptor (beta chain). This receptor's antigen is unknown. Per-nucleotide qualities are absent, and no much larger clonotype sits a single base away. The immunoSEQ hsTCRB assay version 4, run in survey mode, was used to sequence TCRbeta repertoires from genomic DNA. Genomic DNA was diluted to 8.5 to 10 ng/uL, and up to 1 ug per sample was used for TCRbeta sequencing. Turning to the authors' computational methods: TCRbeta data were analyzed in ImmunoSeq Analyzer 3.0, with diversity computed on productive nucleotide rearrangements. Lower-bound TCR diversity was estimated with the improved Chao index, and clonality with the Gini coefficient using the Immunarch R package. Different nucleotide rearrangements encoding the same CDR3beta amino acid sequence were counted as distinct clonotypes. TCRbeta sequences significantly enriched in antigen-responding cells relative to anti-CD3/anti-CD28-activated cells were identified by differential abundance analysis. GLIPH2 clustered TCRs by predicted peptide-MHC specificity, both within individual participants and across merged participant data sets. Held by TCRdb, this immuneACCESS table contains in-frame sequences only and omits some clones. Under half of the omission traces to an unresolved V gene where checked; the cause of the rest is unknown. V and J calls and clone size are those listed in that table; D and trimming were worked out from the DNA. This sample has about 51,000 clones in its table, and 80% to 90% of those were observed once. The ten largest clonotypes hold about 3.5% of the sample.

This sample was taken from a study of persistence of HIV-infected CD4 T cells (TCRdb year 2020). Context from the whole study: Suppressive ART had been received by participants for a median of about eight years. Peripheral blood samples of up to roughly 200 mL were taken at multiple time points, with the exception of a couple of participants who underwent leukapheresis at a single time point. Anti-CD3/anti-CD28 stimulation activated a higher proportion of cells, with a lower memory fraction, than antigen stimulation. CMV- and HIV-1 Gag-responding CD4+ T cells were isolated from ART-treated individuals so that antigen-driven clonal expansion of HIV-1-infected cells could be examined. TCRbeta sequencing assessed the clonality of all cells in each sorted population, while proviral sequencing assessed the clonality of infected cells. The TCR cluster analysis across participants included under ten participants for CMV and 6 or 7 participants for Gag.

The research as a whole found: Only a small number of individuals took part in the study, and the range of antigens tested was limited. Restriction of bulk TCR analyses to the rare CMV-responding cells that actually carried HIV-1 proviruses was not possible. Within the same sorted populations, how oligoclonal the TCRs were correlated with how oligoclonal the proviruses were. Significantly lower TCRbeta richness was observed in CMV- and Gag-responding cells than in anti-CD3/anti-CD28-responding cells, and higher oligoclonality was observed in CMV-responding cells than in CD3/CD28-stimulated and Gag-responding cells. Enrichment of degenerate expanded CDR3beta sequences was found in antigen-responding cells, suggesting convergent selection of CD4+ responses to CMV and Gag.

The CDR3 spans 16 residues, from the cysteine through the phenylalanine. Only CDR3 DNA is held: 48 bases, read in frame from base 1. Here V drops 5 bases and J drops 12 bases, and the junction holds 17 bases not matched to any gene. CDR1 LGHNT and CDR2 FRNRAP are derived from the germline V gene. Reading the label with the study, this specimen's treatment or condition is: suppressive antiretroviral therapy. As a nonspecific positive control representing the CD4+ T cell repertoire, cells were stimulated with anti-CD3/anti-CD28 magnetic beads. Responding CD4+ T cells were sorted by upregulation of both CD40 ligand and CD69. HIV-1-infected adults in whom suppressive ART had been started during chronic infection were enrolled as participants. Plasma HIV-1 RNA had been undetectable (below 50 copies/mL) in participants for at least 4 years. To be included, participants needed a CD4+ T cell count above 400 cells/uL and a positive CMV serology. Before stimulation, PBMCs were isolated using density centrifugation and then depleted of CD8+ T cells. For approximately 18 hours, the CD8-depleted PBMCs were stimulated with anti-CD28/CD49d costimulation, a CD40-blocking antibody, and enfuvirtide to prevent new infections. Cells were sorted on a Beckman Coulter MoFlo Legacy or XDP sorter, with propidium iodide excluding dead cells. For samples with more than one million cells, genomic DNA was extracted with the QIAamp DNA Mini Kit, and for all other samples the Quick-DNA Microprep Kit was used.

In this chain, TRBV12-5 is recombined with TRBJ2-1; 9 of the junction bases match TRBD2. This sequence originates from an adult woman with HIV who was CMV-seropositive. The material sequenced was CD4+ T cells sorted from PBMCs after approximately 20-hour stimulation, taken from a patient who received antiretroviral therapy. This specimen's cell subset or site label, per the study, means: CD40L+CD69+ CD4 T cells responding to anti-CD3/anti-CD28 beads, representing the overall repertoire. This receptor has the CDR3 CASGPPASGIRRGQFF. The nucleotide sequence reads TGTGCTAGTGGTCCCCCCGCTAGCGGGATACGACGTGGGCAGTTCTTC.